This T cell receptor (beta chain) was retrieved from a study of CD8+CD57+ T cells in acquired aplastic anemia. Study-level background: DNA recovered from sorted CD4+ and CD8+ cells had a mean of approximately 3 ug.

The sequenced patients had an expansion of CD8+CD57+ cells seen by flow cytometry. The cohort consisted entirely of patients having severe acquired aplastic anemia. Study observations and caveats: Shared by patients and controls, almost 30 CD8+ CDR3s were abundant in patients. With respect to CD8+ Simpson's diversity, patients and controls did not differ significantly.

TCR beta VDJ and CDR3 were profiled, and genomic DNA was the template. TCRdb reanalysed the reads using MiXCR and keeps one entry per CDR3 protein. The sample holds about 260,000 distinct CDR3 sequences, approximately 80% seen once. As concerns this clonotype: Its antigen is unidentified.

The source of this sequence is a human donor with aplastic anemia. Material for sequencing was sorted CD4+, CD8+, or CD8+CD57+ T cells (not recorded which) from PBMCs.

This CDR3 is CASSLDLSGNTEYFF. The DNA of the CDR3 is TGTGCCAGCAGCTTAGATCTGAGTGGCAACACTGAATATTTCTTT. The J gene is TRBJ1-1, the V gene TRBV7-8; no clear D. Between the trimmed V and J ends, which lost 1 base and 13 bases, there was a span of 22 bases. The germline V gene encodes CDR1 SGHVS and CDR2 FQNEAQ. This CDR3 is built from 15 residues.